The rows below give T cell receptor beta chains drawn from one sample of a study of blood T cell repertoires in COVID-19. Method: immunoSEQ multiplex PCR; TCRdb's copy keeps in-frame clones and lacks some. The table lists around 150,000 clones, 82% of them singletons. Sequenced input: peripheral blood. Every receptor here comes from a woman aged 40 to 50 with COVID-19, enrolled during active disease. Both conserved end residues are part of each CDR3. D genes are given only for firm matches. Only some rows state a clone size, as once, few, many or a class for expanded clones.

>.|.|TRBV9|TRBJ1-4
TGTGCCAGCAGCCCCCAAGGGGGGGTCGGTGAAAAACTGTTTTTT
CASSPQGGVGEKLFF
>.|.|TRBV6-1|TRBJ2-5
TGTGCCAGCAGTGATGGGTGGGGCACAAAGACCCAGTACTTC
CASSDGWGTKTQYF
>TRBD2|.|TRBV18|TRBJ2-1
TGTGCCAGCTCACCTACCGTAGGGCGGGAGACGTTAAACAATGAGCAGTTCTTC
CASSPTVGRETLNNEQFF
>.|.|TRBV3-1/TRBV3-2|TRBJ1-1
TGTGCCAGCAGCCAAGCCGGCGGGAAAAACACTGAAGCTTTCTTT
CASSQAGGKNTEAFF
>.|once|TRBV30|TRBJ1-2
TGTGCCTGGAGTCCCGGGGGCTATGGCTACACCTTC
CAWSPGGYGYTF
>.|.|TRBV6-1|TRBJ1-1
TGTGCCAGCAGTGAAGTGATGCGACTGGGTGAGGCTTTCTTT
CASSEVMRLGEAFF
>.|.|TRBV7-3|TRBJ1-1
TGTGCCAGCAGCTTATCAGTAAACACTGAAGCTTTCTTT
CASSLSVNTEAFF
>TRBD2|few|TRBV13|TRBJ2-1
TGTGCCAGCAGCTTAGGCCGGGCGGGAGGTCGTGATGAGCAGTTCTTC
CASSLGRAGGRDEQFF
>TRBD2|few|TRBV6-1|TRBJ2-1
TGTGCCAGCAGTGAATACCCTAGCGGGGGGCTGGGGAATGAGCAGTTCTTC
CASSEYPSGGLGNEQFF
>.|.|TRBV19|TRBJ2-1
TGTGCCAGTAGTATAGGGCTAGCTGTAAATGAGCAGTTCTTC
CASSIGLAVNEQFF
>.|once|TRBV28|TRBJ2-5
TGTGCCAGCAGTCCGACTAGTTTGGAGACCCAGTACTTC
CASSPTSLETQYF
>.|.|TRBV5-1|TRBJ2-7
TGCGCCAGCAGCTTCTCGGGGGGCGCCTACGAGCAGTACTTC
CASSFSGGAYEQYF
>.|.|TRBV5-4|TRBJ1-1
TGTGCCAGCAGCCCCCCGGGGGGAGATGAGGACACTGAAGCTTTCTTT
CASSPPGGDEDTEAFF
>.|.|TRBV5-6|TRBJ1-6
TGTGCCAGCAGCCCCAATCCGGGGGTTTCACCCCTCCACTTT
CASSPNPGVSPLHF
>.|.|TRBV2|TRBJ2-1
TGTGCCAGCAGTCCCAGGGGATTTTCCTACAATGAGCAGTTCTTC
CASSPRGFSYNEQFF
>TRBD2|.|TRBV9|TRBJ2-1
TGTGCCAGCAGCGGACTAGCGGACAATGAGCAGTTCTTC
CASSGLADNEQFF
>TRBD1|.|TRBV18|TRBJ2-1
TGTGCCAGCTCACCACGACAGGGCGACAATGAGCAGTTCTTC
CASSPRQGDNEQFF
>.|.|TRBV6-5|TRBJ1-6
TGTGCCAGCAATCGTAAATCACCCCTCCACTTT
CASNRKSPLHF
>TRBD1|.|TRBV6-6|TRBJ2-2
TGTGCCAGCAGTTACGGGACAGACAACACCGGGGAGCTGTTTTTT
CASSYGTDNTGELFF
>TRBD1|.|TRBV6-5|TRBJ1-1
TGTGCCAGCAGGACAGGGGGCGCTTGGAACACTGAAGCTTTCTTT
CASRTGGAWNTEAFF
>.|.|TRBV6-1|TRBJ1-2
TGTGCCAGCAGTGAAGGCCCAGGACAGATGTATGGCTACACCTTC
CASSEGPGQMYGYTF
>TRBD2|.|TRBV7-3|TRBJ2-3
TGTGCCAGCAGCCCCACGGGCGGGAGTGTAGATACGCAGTATTTT
CASSPTGGSVDTQYF
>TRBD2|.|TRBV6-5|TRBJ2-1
TGTGCCAGCACCAGACTAGCGGGGCACTACAATGAGCAGTTCTTC
CASTRLAGHYNEQFF
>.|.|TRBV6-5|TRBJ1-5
TGTGCCAGCAGGTCTTCAGGCGCATATAATCAGCCCCAGCATTTT
CASRSSGAYNQPQHF
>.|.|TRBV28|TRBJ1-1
TGTGCCAGCAGTTTGGAGTTAAGGACAATTGAAGCTTTCTTT
CASSLELRTIEAFF
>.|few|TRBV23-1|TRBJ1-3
TGCGCCAGCAGTCAAAGGACTGAGGGAGTTTTCGGAAACACCATATATTTT
CASSQRTEGVFGNTIYF
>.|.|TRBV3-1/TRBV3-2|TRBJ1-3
TGTGCCAGCAGCCCAAGGACAGACGGAAACACCATATATTTT
CASSPRTDGNTIYF
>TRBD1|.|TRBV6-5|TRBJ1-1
TGTGCCAGTACACGGGACAGGGTTCTATCTGAAGCTTTCTTT
CASTRDRVLSEAFF
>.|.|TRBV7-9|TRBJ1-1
TGTGCCAGCAGCTGGGCAGGGCAGAACACTGAAGCTTTCTTT
CASSWAGQNTEAFF
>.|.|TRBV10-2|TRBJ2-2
TGCGCCAGCAGGGAGACAGGAAACACCGGGGAGCTGTTTTTT
CASRETGNTGELFF
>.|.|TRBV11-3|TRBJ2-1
TGTGCCAGCAGCTTAGACCTTACCAGTGAGCAGTTCTTC
CASSLDLTSEQFF